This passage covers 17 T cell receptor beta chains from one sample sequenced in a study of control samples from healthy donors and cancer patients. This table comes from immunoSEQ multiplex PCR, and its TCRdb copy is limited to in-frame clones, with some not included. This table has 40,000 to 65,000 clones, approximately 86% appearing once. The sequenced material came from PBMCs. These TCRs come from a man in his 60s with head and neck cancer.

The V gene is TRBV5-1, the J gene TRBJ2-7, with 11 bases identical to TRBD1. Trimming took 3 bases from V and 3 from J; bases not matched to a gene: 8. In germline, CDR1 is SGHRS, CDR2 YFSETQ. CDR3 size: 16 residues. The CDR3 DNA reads TGCGCCAGCAGCTCAACTTTGGGGACAGGGGGCTACGAGCAGTACTTC. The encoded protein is CASSSTLGTGGYEQYF.

The CDR3 DNA reads as TGTGCCAGCACCCCGGACACGAACACTGAAGCTTTCTTT. As protein: CASTPDTNTEAFF. This chain joins TRBV2 and TRBJ1-1; weak D call: TRBD1 (5 bases). Trimming shortened V by 7 bases and J by 1 base, and 10 bases separated the two germline ends. Per the germline V gene, CDR1 is SNHLY and CDR2 is FYNNEI. CDR3 size: 13 residues.

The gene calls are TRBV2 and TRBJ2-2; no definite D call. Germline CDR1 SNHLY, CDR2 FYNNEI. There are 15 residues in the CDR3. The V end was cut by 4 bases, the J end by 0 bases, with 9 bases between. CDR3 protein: CASSVVVPNTGELFF. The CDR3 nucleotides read TGTGCCAGCAGTGTGGTGGTCCCGAACACCGGGGAGCTGTTTTTT.

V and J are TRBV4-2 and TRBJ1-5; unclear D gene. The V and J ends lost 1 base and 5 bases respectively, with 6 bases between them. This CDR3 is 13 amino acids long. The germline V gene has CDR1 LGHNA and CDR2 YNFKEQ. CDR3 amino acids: CASSQGRDQPQHF. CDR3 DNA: TGTGCCAGCAGCCAAGGTCGGGATCAGCCCCAGCATTTT.

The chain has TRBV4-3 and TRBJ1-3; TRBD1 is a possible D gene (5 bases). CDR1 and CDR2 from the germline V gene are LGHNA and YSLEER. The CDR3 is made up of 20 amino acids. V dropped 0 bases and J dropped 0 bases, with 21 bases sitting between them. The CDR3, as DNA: TGCGCCAGCAGCCAAGACTTTGGCAGGGAGTCCTTATTCTCTGGAAACACCATATATTTT. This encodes CASSQDFGRESLFSGNTIYF.

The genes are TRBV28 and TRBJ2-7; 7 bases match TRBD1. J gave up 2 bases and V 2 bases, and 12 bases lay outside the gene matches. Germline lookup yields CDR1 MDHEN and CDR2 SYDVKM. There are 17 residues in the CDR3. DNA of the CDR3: TGTGCCAGCAGTTTAGACGTCCCGGGGCAGGGGGCCTACGAGCAGTACTTC. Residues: CASSLDVPGQGAYEQYF.

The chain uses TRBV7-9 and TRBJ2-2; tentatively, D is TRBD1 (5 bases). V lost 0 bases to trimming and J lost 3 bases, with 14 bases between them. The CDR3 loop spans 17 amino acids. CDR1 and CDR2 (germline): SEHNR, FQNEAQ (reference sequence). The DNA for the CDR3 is TGTGCCAGCAGCTTAGCGCGTGGGGCGCCTCACACCGGGGAGCTGTTTTTT. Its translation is CASSLARGAPHTGELFF.

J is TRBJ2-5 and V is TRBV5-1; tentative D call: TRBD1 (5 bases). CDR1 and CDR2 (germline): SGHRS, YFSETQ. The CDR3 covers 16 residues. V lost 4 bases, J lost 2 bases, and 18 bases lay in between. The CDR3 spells CASSPLQGLRQETQYF. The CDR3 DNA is TGCGCCAGCAGCCCCCTCCAGGGTCTAAGACAAGAGACCCAGTACTTC. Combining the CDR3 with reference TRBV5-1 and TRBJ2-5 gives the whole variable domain KAGVTQTPRYLIKTRGQQVTLSCSPISGHRSVSWYQQTPGQGLQFLFEYFSETQRNKGNFPGRFSGRQFSNSRSEMNVSTLELGDSALYLCASSPLQGLRQETQYFGPGTRLLVL.

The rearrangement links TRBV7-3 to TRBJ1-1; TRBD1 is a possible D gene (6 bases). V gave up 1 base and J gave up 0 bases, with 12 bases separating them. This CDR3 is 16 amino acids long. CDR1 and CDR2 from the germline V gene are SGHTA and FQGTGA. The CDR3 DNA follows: TGTGCCAGCAGCTTAAAAGGGGGGAGACTGAACACTGAAGCTTTCTTT. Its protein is CASSLKGGRLNTEAFF.

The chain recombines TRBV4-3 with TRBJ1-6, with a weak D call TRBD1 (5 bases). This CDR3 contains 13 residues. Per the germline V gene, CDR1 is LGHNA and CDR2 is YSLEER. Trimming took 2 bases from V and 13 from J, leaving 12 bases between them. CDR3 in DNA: TGCGCCAGCAGCCAACAAGGGGACGGGCCCCTCCACTTT. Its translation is CASSQQGDGPLHF.

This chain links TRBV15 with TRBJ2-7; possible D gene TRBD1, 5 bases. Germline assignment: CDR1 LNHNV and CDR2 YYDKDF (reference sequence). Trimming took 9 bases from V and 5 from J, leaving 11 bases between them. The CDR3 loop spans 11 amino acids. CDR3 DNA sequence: TGTGCCACTGGGCAAGGGGACGAGCAGTACTTC. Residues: CATGQGDEQYF.

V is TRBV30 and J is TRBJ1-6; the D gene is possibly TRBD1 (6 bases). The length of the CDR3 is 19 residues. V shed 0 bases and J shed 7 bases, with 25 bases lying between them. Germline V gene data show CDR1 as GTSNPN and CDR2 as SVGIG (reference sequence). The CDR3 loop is CAWSVGRTQGLGLNSPLHF. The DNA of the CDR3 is TGTGCCTGGAGTGTAGGGAGAACCCAGGGGTTGGGTTTGAATTCACCCCTCCACTTT.

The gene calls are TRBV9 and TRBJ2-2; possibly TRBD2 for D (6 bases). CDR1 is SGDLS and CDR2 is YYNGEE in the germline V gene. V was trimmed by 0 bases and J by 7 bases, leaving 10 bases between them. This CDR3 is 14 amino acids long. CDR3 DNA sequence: TGTGCCAGCAGCGTAGATTCGGGGGTCGGGGAGCTGTTTTTT. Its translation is CASSVDSGVGELFF. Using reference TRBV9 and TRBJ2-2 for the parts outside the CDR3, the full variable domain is DSGVTQTPKHLITATGQRVTLRCSPRSGDLSVYWYQQSLDQGLQFLIQYYNGEERAKGNILERFSAQQFPDLHSELNLSSLELGDSALYFCASSVDSGVGELFFGEGSRLTVL.

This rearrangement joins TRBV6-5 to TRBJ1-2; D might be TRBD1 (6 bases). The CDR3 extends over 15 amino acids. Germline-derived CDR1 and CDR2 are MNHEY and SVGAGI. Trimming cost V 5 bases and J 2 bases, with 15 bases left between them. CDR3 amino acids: CASSRQSRGNYGYTF. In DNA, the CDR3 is TGTGCCAGCAGTCGACAGTCTAGGGGGAACTATGGCTACACCTTC.

CDR3 coding DNA: TGTGCCAGCAGCCAAGGGTCGAGCCAGCCCCAGCATTTT. Protein product: CASSQGSSQPQHF. This chain uses TRBV3-1 (or the pseudogene TRBV3-2) with TRBJ1-5; D is uncertain. The ends were cut back, 1 base at V and 7 bases at J, with 8 bases in the middle. CDR3 size: 13 residues. CDR1 LGHDT and CDR2 YNNKEL come from the germline V gene (reference sequence).

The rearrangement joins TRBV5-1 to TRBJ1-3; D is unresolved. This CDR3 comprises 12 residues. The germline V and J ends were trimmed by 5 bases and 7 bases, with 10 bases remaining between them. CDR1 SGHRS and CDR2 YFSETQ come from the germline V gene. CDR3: CASSSDGNTIYF. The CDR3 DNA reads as TGCGCCAGCAGTTCGGACGGGAACACCATATATTTT.

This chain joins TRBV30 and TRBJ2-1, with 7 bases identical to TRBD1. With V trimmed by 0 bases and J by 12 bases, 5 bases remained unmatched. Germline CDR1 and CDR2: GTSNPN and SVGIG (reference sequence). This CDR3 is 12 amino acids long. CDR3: CAWSVMRGLQFF. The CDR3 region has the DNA TGTGCCTGGAGTGTAATGAGGGGGCTGCAGTTCTTC.